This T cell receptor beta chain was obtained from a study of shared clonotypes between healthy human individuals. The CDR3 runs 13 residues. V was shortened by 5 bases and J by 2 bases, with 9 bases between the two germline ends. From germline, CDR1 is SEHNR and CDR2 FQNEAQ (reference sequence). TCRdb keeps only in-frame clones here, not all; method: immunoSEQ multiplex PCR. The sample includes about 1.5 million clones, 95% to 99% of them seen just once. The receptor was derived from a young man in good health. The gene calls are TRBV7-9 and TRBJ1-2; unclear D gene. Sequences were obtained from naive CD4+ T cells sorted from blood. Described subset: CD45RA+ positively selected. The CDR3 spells CASSPTQNYGYTF. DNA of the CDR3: TGTGCCAGCAGCCCCACACAGAACTATGGCTACACCTTC.